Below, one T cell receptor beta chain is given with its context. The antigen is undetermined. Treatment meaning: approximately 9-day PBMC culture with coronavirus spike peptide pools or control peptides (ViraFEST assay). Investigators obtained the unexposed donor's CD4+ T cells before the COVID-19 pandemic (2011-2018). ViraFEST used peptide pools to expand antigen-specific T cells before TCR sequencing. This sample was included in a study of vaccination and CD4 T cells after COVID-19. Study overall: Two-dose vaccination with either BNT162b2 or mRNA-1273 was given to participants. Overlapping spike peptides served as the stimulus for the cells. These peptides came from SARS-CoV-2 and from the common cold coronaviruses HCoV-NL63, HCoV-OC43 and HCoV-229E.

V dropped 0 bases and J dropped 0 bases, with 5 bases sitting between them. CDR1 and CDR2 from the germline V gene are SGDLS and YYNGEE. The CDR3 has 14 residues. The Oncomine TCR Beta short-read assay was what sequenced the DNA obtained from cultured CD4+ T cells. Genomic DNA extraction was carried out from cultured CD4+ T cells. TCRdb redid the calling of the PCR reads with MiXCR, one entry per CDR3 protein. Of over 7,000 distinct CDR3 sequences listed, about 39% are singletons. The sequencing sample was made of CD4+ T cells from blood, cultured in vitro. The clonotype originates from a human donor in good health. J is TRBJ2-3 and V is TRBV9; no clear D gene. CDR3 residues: CASSVVGSTDTQYF. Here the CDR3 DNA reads TGTGCCAGCAGCGTAGTAGGGAGCACAGATACGCAGTATTTT.